The 21 T cell receptor beta chains below come from one sample, sequenced in a study of OX40 agonist ivuxolimab in advanced cancers. Only in-frame clones appear in the TCRdb table, and some are missing; sequencing was by immunoSEQ multiplex PCR. The table includes roughly 82,000 clones, more than 80% detected once. The input for sequencing was CD4+ or CD8+ T cells sorted from blood, taken in a trial of the OX40 agonist ivuxolimab. The source is an adult with an advanced solid tumor such as melanoma, head and neck, liver or kidney cancer.

This chain connects TRBV7-2 to TRBJ2-5, with D possibly being TRBD1 (6 bases). Germline V gene data show CDR1 as SGHTA and CDR2 as FQGNSA. This CDR3 region has 13 residues. Trimming shortened V by 6 bases and J by 5 bases, and 13 bases separated the two germline ends. CDR3 sequence (DNA): TGTGCCAGCAGTTCGACGAGGGGGGAGACCCAGTACTTC. It yields the protein CASSSTRGETQYF.

The genes are TRBV11-2 and TRBJ2-6; D is ambiguous. Germline lookup yields CDR1 SGHAT and CDR2 FQNNGV. The CDR3 has 14 amino acids. V lost 11 bases and J 0 bases, leaving 11 bases between the germline ends. The DNA of the CDR3 is TGTGCCTCGGGCGACCCCTCTGGGGCCAACGTCCTGACTTTC. It specifies CASGDPSGANVLTF.

The chain has TRBV6-5 and TRBJ2-2; no reliable D call. Trimming removed 6 bases at V and 6 bases at J, with 11 bases between. The CDR3 spans 13 residues. Germline lookup yields CDR1 MNHEY and CDR2 SVGAGI. CDR3 residues: CASRLGPAGELFF. The DNA for the CDR3 is TGTGCCAGCAGACTTGGACCGGCCGGGGAGCTGTTTTTT.

The J gene is TRBJ2-2, the V gene TRBV19; D uncertain. V gave up 5 bases and J gave up 6 bases, with 10 bases separating them. Germline V gives CDR1 LNHDA, CDR2 SQIVND (reference sequence). The CDR3 has 13 amino acids. The CDR3 DNA is TGTGCCAGTAGTGTCACCCACCCCGGGGAGCTGTTTTTT. Protein: CASSVTHPGELFF.

The V gene is TRBV5-5, the J gene TRBJ2-7; D unclear. This CDR3 contains 14 residues. V lost 2 bases and J lost 1, with 10 bases in between. The germline V gene encodes CDR1 SGHKS and CDR2 YYEKEE (reference sequence). The CDR3 coding sequence is TGTGCCAGCAGCTTACCACTACAATCCTACGAGCAGTACTTC. Amino acids: CASSLPLQSYEQYF. The whole variable domain, filled in from reference TRBV5-5 and TRBJ2-7, reads DAGVTQSPTHLIKTRGQQVTLRCSPISGHKSVSWYQQVLGQGPQFIFQYYEKEERGRGNFPDRFSARQFPNYSSELNVNALLLGDSALYLCASSLPLQSYEQYFGPGTRLTVT.

This chain uses TRBV4-2 with TRBJ1-5, with 9 bases aligning to TRBD1. Per germline, CDR1 LGHNA and CDR2 YNFKEQ. The CDR3 loop spans 14 amino acids. The V gene end was trimmed by 5 bases and the J gene end by 6 bases; junction bases not matched to a gene: 5. CDR3 in DNA: TGTGCCAGCAGCTTCGGACAGGGGACTCAGCCCCAGCATTTT. Translating gives CASSFGQGTQPQHF.

This clone was recorded a few times. The chain combines TRBV7-2 with TRBJ2-7; D unclear. The germline V and J ends were trimmed by 1 base and 2 bases, with 9 bases remaining between them. Germline-derived CDR1 and CDR2 are SGHTA and FQGNSA. The CDR3 extends over 14 amino acids. The CDR3 sequence is CASSLGLSTYEQYF. In DNA, the CDR3 is TGTGCCAGCAGCTTAGGCCTATCAACCTACGAGCAGTACTTC.

The chain couples TRBV7-2 to TRBJ2-5, with 10 bases that match TRBD1. The J call may be incorrect, as the DNA end agrees better with TRBJ2-7. The CDR3 runs 16 residues. Germline V gene lookup returns CDR1 SGHTA and CDR2 FQGNSA. The CDR3 DNA is TGTGCCAGCAGCTTAGTTGGGACAGGGGCCGCCTACGAGCAGTACTTC. It is translated as CASSLVGTGAAYEQYF.

The chain is built from TRBV19 and TRBJ2-7; D gene ambiguous. From germline, CDR1 is LNHDA and CDR2 SQIVND (reference sequence). The CDR3 is made up of 14 amino acids. V was cut by 1 base and J by 6 bases, with 13 bases left in between. CDR3 protein: CASSIGGNEGEQYF. The CDR3 coding sequence is TGTGCCAGTAGTATAGGGGGAAATGAAGGCGAGCAGTACTTC.

This sequence joins TRBV2 and TRBJ2-6, with 11 bases lining up with TRBD2. The germline V gene encodes CDR1 SNHLY and CDR2 FYNNEI. V lost 5 bases and J lost 2; bases outside the gene matches: 5. The CDR3 consists of 17 residues. The CDR3 reads CASSRLAGKAGANVLTF. The CDR3 nucleotides are TGTGCCAGCAGTCGACTAGCGGGAAAGGCTGGGGCCAACGTCCTGACTTTC.

This chain connects TRBV27 to TRBJ2-5, with 8 bases fitting TRBD2. CDR3 size: 17 residues. The germline gives CDR1 MNHEY, CDR2 SMNVEV (reference sequence). V shed 5 bases, J shed 3 bases, and the junction held 14 bases outside the gene matches. The CDR3 here is CASSIGWARGGKETQYF. CDR3 bases: TGTGCCAGCAGTATAGGGTGGGCACGGGGGGGAAAAGAGACCCAGTACTTC.

The V call is TRBV5-1, the J call TRBJ2-1, with a tentative D call TRBD1 (5 bases). CDR1 SGHRS and CDR2 YFSETQ come from the germline V gene. Deletions cut 2 bases from V and 6 bases from J, with 15 bases between. The CDR3 extends over 15 amino acids. In DNA, the CDR3 is TGCGCCAGCAGCTTTGGGGCCTTCCGAGGCAATGAGCAGTTCTTC. Translation gives CASSFGAFRGNEQFF.

This chain uses TRBV7-9 with TRBJ1-5; 7 positions agree with TRBD1. Germline loops: CDR1 SEHNR, CDR2 FQNEAQ (reference sequence). The ends lost 2 bases at V and 1 base at J; junction bases unmatched: 8. This CDR3 is 17 amino acids long. CDR3 in amino acids: CASSLRGGGESNQPQHF. For the CDR3, the DNA is TGTGCCAGCAGCTTACGAGGGGGCGGTGAGAGCAATCAGCCCCAGCATTTT.

This chain joins TRBV6-6 and TRBJ2-5; TRBD2 matches at 11 bases. The CDR3 runs to 14 residues. Germline V gene sequence: CDR1 MNHNY, CDR2 SVGAGI (reference sequence). The V gene end was trimmed by 7 bases and the J gene end by 2 bases; junction bases not matched to a gene: 3. The CDR3 loop reads CASMTSGVQETQYF. The DNA for the CDR3 is TGTGCCAGCATGACTAGCGGGGTACAAGAGACCCAGTACTTC.

This chain uses TRBV18 with TRBJ2-7, with 9 positions matching TRBD1. Unmatched junction bases numbered 11, after V lost 2 bases and J lost 3 bases. Germline CDR1 reads KGHSH; CDR2 reads LQKENI. The length of the CDR3 is 17 residues. The CDR3 bases are TGTGCCAGCTCACCAGCGTCACCGGGACAGGGATTCTACGAGCAGTACTTC. Translated, it gives CASSPASPGQGFYEQYF.

This sequence joins TRBV4-1 and TRBJ2-7; perhaps D is TRBD1 or TRBD2 (6 bases each). V was pared by 1 base and J by 4 bases, with 11 bases between. The length of the CDR3 is 14 residues. Germline V CDR1 and CDR2: MGHRA, YSYEKL. In nucleotides, the CDR3 is TGCGCCAGCAGCCAAGCCCGGGGGCGTTACGAGCAGTACTTC. Translated, it gives CASSQARGRYEQYF.

The chain has TRBV11-2 and TRBJ2-7, with D perhaps TRBD1 (6 bases). V was cut by 5 bases and J by 2 bases, with 13 bases left in between. Germline lookup yields CDR1 SGHAT and CDR2 FQNNGV. The CDR3 length is 14 residues. The CDR3 spells CASSLGQGPYEQYF. The CDR3 DNA sequence: TGTGCCAGCAGCCTGGGGCAGGGGCCCTACGAGCAGTACTTC.

The V gene is TRBV7-9, the J gene TRBJ1-1, with D tentatively TRBD1 (5 bases). The CDR3 sequence is 14 residues long. Trimming stripped 5 bases from V and 4 bases from J, with 14 bases between. CDR1 and CDR2 (germline): SEHNR, FQNEAQ (reference sequence). The CDR3 region is CASSLEGRSTEAFF. The CDR3 bases are TGTGCCAGCAGCCTAGAGGGGAGAAGCACTGAAGCTTTCTTT.

The V and J genes are TRBV4-1 and TRBJ2-3, with 9 positions matching TRBD2. V lost 2 bases, J lost 2 bases, and 8 bases stayed unmatched. Germline V lookup: CDR1 MGHRA, CDR2 YSYEKL. This CDR3 has 17 residues. The CDR3 is CASSQPRTSVYTDTQYF. CDR3 coding DNA: TGCGCCAGCAGCCAACCACGGACTAGCGTTTACACAGATACGCAGTATTTT.

This clone is a singleton in its sample. The rearrangement links TRBV19 to TRBJ1-2; 10 bases line up with TRBD1. Germline assignment: CDR1 LNHDA and CDR2 SQIVND (reference sequence). This CDR3 is 15 amino acids long. V dropped 3 bases and J dropped 3; count of bases not matched to a gene: 4. The CDR3 region has the DNA TGTGCCAGTAGTATTCCCGGGACAGGGGACTATGGCTACACCTTC. This codes for CASSIPGTGDYGYTF. The variable domain in full, with the rest retrieved from reference TRBV19 and TRBJ1-2, is DGGITQSPKYLFRKEGQNVTLSCEQNLNHDAMYWYRQDPGQGLRLIYYSQIVNDFQKGDIAEGYSVSREKKESFPLTVTSAQKNPTAFYLCASSIPGTGDYGYTFGSGTRLTVV.

The CDR3 coding sequence is TGTGCCAGCAGCCAAACAGACAGGGGGTCCTACGAGCAGTACTTC. Its protein is CASSQTDRGSYEQYF. The chain couples TRBV4-2 to TRBJ2-7; 9 nucleotides line up with TRBD1. This CDR3 is 15 amino acids long. Germline V gene lookup returns CDR1 LGHNA and CDR2 YNFKEQ. The trim removed 2 bases at V and 1 base at J, leaving 3 bases unmatched.